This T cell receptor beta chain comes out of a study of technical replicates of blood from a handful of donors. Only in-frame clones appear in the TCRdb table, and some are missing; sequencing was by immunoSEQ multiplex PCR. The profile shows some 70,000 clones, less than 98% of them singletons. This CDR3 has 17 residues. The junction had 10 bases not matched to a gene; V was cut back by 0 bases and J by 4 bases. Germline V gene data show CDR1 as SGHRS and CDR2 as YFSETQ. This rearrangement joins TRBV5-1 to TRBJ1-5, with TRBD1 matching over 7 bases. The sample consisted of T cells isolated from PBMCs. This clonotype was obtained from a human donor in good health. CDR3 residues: CASSLGEGAGGNQPQHF. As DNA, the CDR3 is TGCGCCAGCAGCTTGGGTGAGGGGGCTGGAGGGAATCAGCCCCAGCATTTT.